Listed here are 8 T cell receptor beta chains from one sample, sequenced in a study of OX40 agonist ivuxolimab in advanced cancers. Measured with immunoSEQ multiplex PCR; TCRdb has only the in-frame clones, and not every one. The table lists about 38,000 clones, about 74% of them singletons. Sequences were derived from CD4+ or CD8+ T cells sorted from blood, sampled in a trial of the OX40 agonist ivuxolimab. All receptors come from an adult with an advanced solid tumor such as melanoma, head and neck, liver or kidney cancer.

The V gene is TRBV5-1, the J gene TRBJ2-1; 8 nucleotides line up with TRBD2. Trimming took 6 bases from V and 10 from J; bases not matched to a gene: 9. The CDR3 is 13 residues long. CDR1 and CDR2 from the germline V gene are SGHRS and YFSETQ. Here the CDR3 reads CASNKRETEEQFF. The CDR3 nucleotides read TGCGCCAGCAATAAGCGGGAGACGGAGGAGCAGTTCTTC.

V usage is TRBV7-9 and J usage is TRBJ2-3; D ambiguous. In germline, CDR1 is SEHNR, CDR2 FQNEAQ (reference sequence). CDR3 size: 14 residues. V was shortened by 1 base and J by 6 bases, with 11 bases between the two germline ends. The CDR3 nucleotides are TGTGCCAGCAGCTTAGGAAGTTTCTGGGATACGCAGTATTTT. It yields the protein CASSLGSFWDTQYF. The variable domain in full, with the rest retrieved from reference TRBV7-9 and TRBJ2-3, is DTGVSQNPRHKITKRGQNVTFRCDPISEHNRLYWYRQTLGQGPEFLTYFQNEAQLEKSRLLSDRFSAERPKGSFSTLEIQRTEQGDSAMYLCASSLGSFWDTQYFGPGTRLTVL.

This sequence joins TRBV7-8 and TRBJ2-1; D perhaps matches TRBD2 (5 bases). V dropped 5 bases and J dropped 1 base, with 9 bases sitting between them. Germline CDR1 SGHVS, CDR2 FQNEAQ. This CDR3 has 14 residues. For the CDR3, the DNA is TGTGCCAGCAGCCCCGGGATTTCCTACAATGAGCAGTTCTTC. It is translated as CASSPGISYNEQFF.

The V call is TRBV18, the J call TRBJ2-2; D ambiguous. Trimming removed 3 bases from V and 7 bases from J, with 15 bases in between. The CDR3 runs to 15 residues. CDR1 and CDR2 from the germline V gene are KGHSH and LQKENI. The CDR3 DNA sequence: TGTGCCAGCTCACCCCCGGCCGCCGGAGACGGGGAGCTGTTTTTT. Its protein is CASSPPAAGDGELFF.

This sequence joins TRBV27 and TRBJ2-7; 8 nucleotides align to TRBD2. The CDR3 covers 14 residues. Germline V lookup: CDR1 MNHEY, CDR2 SMNVEV (reference sequence). The V and J ends lost 6 bases and 2 bases, in that order; junction bases with no gene match: 6. Here the CDR3 DNA reads TGTGCCAGCAGGCTAGCGGGCCTTCCCTACGAGCAGTACTTC. This gives the protein CASRLAGLPYEQYF.

The chain is built from TRBV2 and TRBJ2-3; D is unresolved. CDR3 length equals 15 residues. CDR1 SNHLY and CDR2 FYNNEI come from the germline V gene. The ends were cut back, 4 bases at V and 2 bases at J, with 13 bases in the middle. The CDR3 loop is CASSVGFSNTDTQYF. CDR3 DNA: TGTGCCAGCAGTGTTGGCTTCTCGAACACAGATACGCAGTATTTT.

The V gene is TRBV5-1, the J gene TRBJ2-5; 9 nucleotides align to TRBD2. The CDR3 runs to 15 residues. From germline, CDR1 is SGHRS and CDR2 YFSETQ. V lost 3 bases and J lost 4; bases outside the gene matches: 7. In DNA, the CDR3 is TGCGCCAGCAGCTCGGCGGGAGGGCCGGTAGAGACCCAGTACTTC. Protein sequence: CASSSAGGPVETQYF.

The J gene is TRBJ1-4, the V gene TRBV6-5, with D unclear. CDR1 is MNHEY, CDR2 SVGAGI, per germline. Trimming shortened V by 0 bases and J by 0 bases, and 8 bases separated the two germline ends. The CDR3 totals 16 residues. CDR3 DNA: TGTGCCAGCAGTTACTCGCACACTGCAACTAATGAAAAACTGTTTTTT. Translating gives CASSYSHTATNEKLFF.